This T cell receptor beta chain is drawn from a study of CD8+CD57+ T cells in acquired aplastic anemia listed by TCRdb under 2018. Study-level background: DNA extracted from sorted CD4+ and CD8+ cells had a mean of about 3 ug, with a range of about 0.18 to 27.4 ug. A CD8+CD57+ expansion meant a frequency higher than the mean frequency seen in healthy subjects.

What the study reported, not specific to this receptor: About 30 CD8+ CDR3 sequences were found in both patients and controls but appeared to be highly expressed in patients and within the immunodominant clones of the patients. Between patients and healthy controls, no significant difference in CD8+ Simpson's diversity was found (P=0.060).

TCR beta VDJ combination and CDR3 sequence profiling used genomic DNA as the template. TCR repertoire sequencing was run on an Illumina HiSeq 2000. On the authors' methods: Repertoires were assessed using TRBV/TRBJ rearrangement plots, CDR3 size and DJ length profiles, and Simpson's diversity index. The immunodominant clone was defined as the most abundant DNA sequence in deep sequencing data. CDR3 amino acid sequences were checked for sharing across subjects and were also compared against the VDJdb database and published repertoires. The public sequencing data were trimmed at Q25 with fastp and processed into clonotypes with MiXCR by TCRdb, which kept only in-frame beta chains. For every CDR3 protein sequence, its rows merge into one entry that carries the most common genes and DNA. TCRdb, rather than the study authors, made the V and J calls. A total of approximately 180,000 distinct CDR3 sequences appear in this sample, 48% of them only once. Roughly 1.8% of the sample is taken by the ten largest.

V is clipped by 2 bases and J by 8 bases, and the sequence between their germline boundaries is 7 bases long. Taken from cysteine to phenylalanine, the CDR3 has 12 residues. Of all the DNA, just the CDR3 is kept, 36 bases in frame from base 1. CDR1 and CDR2 were assigned from the germline V gene (reference sequence) as LNHDA and SQIVND. Points on this clonotype: Its antigen has not been determined. Base quality data are lacking; no much larger clone is found one base away.

Patients chosen for sequencing had shown expansion of CD8+CD57+ cells by flow cytometry. All patients had severe acquired aplastic anemia diagnosed by International Study of Aplastic Anemia and Agranulocytosis and Camitta criteria. At the time blood was sampled, none of the patients had received any therapy. In the study, sorted CD4+ and CD8+ blood T cells from patients with severe aplastic anemia and from healthy subjects underwent deep sequencing of TCR repertoires. Patients were enrolled under clinicaltrials.gov protocols 00001620, 01623167, 00001397, 00071045, 00081523 and 00961064 in the USA. Ficoll-Paque density gradient centrifugation was used to isolate peripheral blood mononuclear cells. Before DNA extraction, CD4+ and CD8+ T cells were sorted by FACS or by magnetic beads.

The chain links TRBV19 with TRBJ1-5; confidence is insufficient to name the D gene. This clonotype originated in a human donor with aplastic anemia. The sample consisted of sorted CD4+, CD8+, or CD8+CD57+ T cells (not recorded which) from PBMCs. The DNA sequence is TGTGCCAGTAGTATACCTGGGGAGCCCCAGCATTTT. This encodes CASSIPGEPQHF.